This TCR beta chain was documented in a study of T-cell reconstitution after alpha-beta-depleted transplantation in children. This clonotype was detected ten times or more. The V and J ends lost 8 bases and 3 bases respectively, with 15 bases between them. This CDR3 contains 13 residues. The germline V gene encodes CDR1 SQVTM and CDR2 ANQGSEA. TCRbeta library construction was performed incorporating unique molecular identifiers. TCRdb independently ran MiXCR on the PCR reads; one entry per CDR3 protein. The sample carries 380,000 or so distinct CDR3 sequences, less than 15% recorded once. This chain connects TRBV29-1 to TRBJ2-3; a possible D gene is TRBD2 (6 bases). Sequencing was performed on PBMCs, taken from the stem cell graft. The clonotype originates from a human donor who donated a stem cell graft to a child with Fanconi anemia. The chain's CDR3 is CSSEGRVTDTQYF. For the CDR3, the DNA is TGCAGCTCGGAGGGCAGGGTTACAGATACGCAGTATTTT.